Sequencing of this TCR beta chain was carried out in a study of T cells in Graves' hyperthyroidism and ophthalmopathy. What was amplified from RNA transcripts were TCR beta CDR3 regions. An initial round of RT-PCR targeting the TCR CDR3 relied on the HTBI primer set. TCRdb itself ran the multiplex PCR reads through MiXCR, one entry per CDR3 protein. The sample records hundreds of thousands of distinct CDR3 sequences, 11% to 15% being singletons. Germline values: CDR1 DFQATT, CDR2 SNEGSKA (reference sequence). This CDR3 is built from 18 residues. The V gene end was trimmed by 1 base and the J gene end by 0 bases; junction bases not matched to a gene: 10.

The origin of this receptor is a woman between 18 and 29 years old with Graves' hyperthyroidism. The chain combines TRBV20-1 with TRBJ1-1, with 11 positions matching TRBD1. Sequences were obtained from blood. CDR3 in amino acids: CSARALGGTGGMNTEAFF. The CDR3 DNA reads TGCAGTGCTAGAGCGCTTGGGGGGACAGGGGGAATGAACACTGAAGCTTTCTTT.